The clone carrying this T cell receptor (beta chain) has a count of ten or more. Its antigen is unknown. V was pared by 0 bases and J by 3 bases, with 10 bases between. Germline CDR1 reads SGDLS; CDR2 reads YYNGEE. The CDR3 runs 15 residues. This record comes from a study of T-cell memory formation after mild COVID-19. Study-wide findings and caveats: Second-wave clones reaching peak frequency on day 37 lacked confirmed SARS-CoV-2 specificity.

TCRdb independently ran MiXCR on the 5' RACE reads; one entry per CDR3 protein. The sample contains some 450,000 distinct CDR3 sequences, 20% of which appear only once. The J gene is TRBJ1-5, the V gene TRBV9; TRBD1 might be the D (6 bases). Sequences were obtained from PBMCs or a T cell subset sorted from them (not recorded which). The clonotype originates from an adult woman who had mild COVID-19 (a few samples of this study predate the infection). Cell type and time point are not known. This CDR3 is CASSVGHRDNQPQHF. The DNA for the CDR3 is TGTGCCAGCAGCGTAGGTCACAGGGACAATCAGCCCCAGCATTTT.